One and the same sample provided the 26 T cell receptor beta chains below, sequenced in a study of identical twins. TCRdb reprocessed the 5' RACE reads with MiXCR, giving one entry per CDR3 protein. The sample holds hundreds of thousands of distinct CDR3 sequences, about 7.5% seen once. In addition, the sample was reused for a study of yellow fever vaccine responses in identical twins.

Sequencing input: CD8+ T cells sorted from blood. The receptor source for this set is a woman aged 18-29 years in good health.

The J gene is TRBJ2-4, the V gene TRBV13; no definite D call. Germline values: CDR1 PRHDT, CDR2 FYEKMQ (reference sequence). The V gene lost 0 bases and the J gene lost 2 bases, with 8 bases spanning the gap. The CDR3 spans 15 residues. As DNA, the CDR3 is TGTGCCAGCAGCTTAGGAGGCGACTCCAAAAACATTCAGTACTTC. Amino acids: CASSLGGDSKNIQYF.

This clonotype was counted many times. The J gene is TRBJ2-7, the V gene TRBV4-1; a weak D match, TRBD1 (6 bases). Trimming pared 3 bases from V and 4 bases from J, leaving 16 bases between. The CDR3 is made up of 15 amino acids. Germline V CDR1 and CDR2: MGHRA, YSYEKL. The CDR3: CASSQDRGKGYEQYV. For the CDR3, the DNA is TGCGCCAGCAGCCAGGACAGAGGGAAAGGGTACGAGCAGTACGTC.

This clonotype was seen a few times. This sequence joins TRBV29-1 and TRBJ2-2; 10 bases align to TRBD2. This CDR3 has 16 amino acids. The germline gives CDR1 SQVTM, CDR2 ANQGSEA. After removal of 5 bases from V and 0 bases from J, the junction contained 6 bases not matched to a gene. As DNA, the CDR3 is TGCAGCGTTCCTAGCGGGAGCGGCGCGAACACCGGGGAGCTGTTTTTT. Its protein product is CSVPSGSGANTGELFF.

This clonotype was counted between two and nine times. The CDR3 bases are TGCGCCAGCAGTGAGAGTTACAGTTCTTACGAGCAGTACTTC. Translating gives CASSESYSSYEQYF. V is TRBV10-2 and J is TRBJ2-7, with no clear D. The germline V gene encodes CDR1 WSHSY and CDR2 SAAADI. The CDR3 loop spans 14 amino acids. Trimming removed 2 bases at V and 4 bases at J, with 12 bases between.

The sample holds a few counts of this clonotype. The chain is built from TRBV2 and TRBJ2-7, with D perhaps TRBD1 (7 bases). The CDR3 extends over 12 amino acids. V was clipped by 8 bases and J by 3 bases, with 11 bases between them. Germline-derived CDR1 and CDR2 are SNHLY and FYNNEI. CDR3 region: CASQGGFYEQYF. The CDR3 DNA is TGTGCCAGCCAGGGGGGCTTCTACGAGCAGTACTTC.

This clonotype was observed a handful of times. The rearrangement links TRBV4-1 to TRBJ2-7; D tentatively fits TRBD1 or TRBD2 (5 bases each). The V gene lost 4 bases and the J gene lost 6 bases, with 13 bases spanning the gap. Germline V gives CDR1 MGHRA, CDR2 YSYEKL. The CDR3 is 13 amino acids. CDR3 sequence reads: CASSRQRGGEQYF. The CDR3 nucleotides read TGCGCCAGCAGCCGGCAACGGGGCGGCGAGCAGTACTTC.

A few counts support this clonotype. The CDR3 DNA reads as TGCAGTGCTAGAGATCGTTGGGGGGATACGCAGTATTTT. It specifies CSARDRWGDTQYF. The chain uses TRBV20-1 and TRBJ2-3, with D perhaps being TRBD1 or TRBD2 (5 bases each). This CDR3 is built from 13 residues. Germline CDR1 reads DFQATT; CDR2 reads SNEGSKA (reference sequence). V was clipped by 0 bases and J by 6 bases, with 10 bases between them.

In the case of this clonotype: An end of the junction differs from the germline gene, which may be a read error. The DNA of the CDR3 is TGCTGTGCTAGTGTGGTTCTAGCGCTAAAGCCTATGGATACGCAGTATTTT. It encodes CCASVVLALKPMDTQYF. V and J are TRBV20-1 and TRBJ2-3; D perhaps matches TRBD2 (6 bases). Germline-derived CDR1 and CDR2 are DFQATT and SNEGSKA (reference sequence). The CDR3 runs 17 residues.

V gene TRBV3-1 combines with J gene TRBJ2-7, with D perhaps TRBD2 (6 bases). The CDR3 is 13 residues long. Germline V gene lookup returns CDR1 LGHDT and CDR2 YNNKEL (reference sequence). Between the trimmed V and J ends, which lost 5 bases and 4 bases, there was a span of 12 bases. The DNA of the CDR3 is TGTGCCAGCAGCGGTTCTAGCGAGTACGAGCAGTACTTC. Its translation is CASSGSSEYEQYF.

This clonotype was seen only a few times. V usage is TRBV24-1 and J usage is TRBJ1-1; D remains ambiguous. The V gene lost 5 bases and the J gene lost 4 bases, with 10 bases spanning the gap. Germline CDR1 KGHDR, CDR2 SFDVKD. This CDR3 has 13 amino acids. The CDR3 sequence is CATSAGRSTEAFF. CDR3 nucleotides: TGTGCCACCAGTGCCGGCAGGAGCACTGAAGCTTTCTTT.

Only a few counts were recorded for this clonotype. The rearrangement uses TRBV5-1 and TRBJ2-5; D possibly uses TRBD1 or TRBD2 (5 bases each). There are 15 residues in the CDR3. Germline CDR1 reads SGHRS; CDR2 reads YFSETQ. Trimming stripped 5 bases from V and 4 bases from J, with 18 bases between. The CDR3 loop reads CASSRDGAARETQYF. In DNA form, the CDR3 reads TGCGCCAGCAGTCGGGACGGGGCCGCCCGAGAGACCCAGTACTTC.

In its sample, this clonotype was seen many times. The chain recombines TRBV12-3 or TRBV12-4 with TRBJ1-4; D unresolved. Deletions cut 7 bases from V and 0 bases from J, with 12 bases between. The CDR3 contains 15 residues. The CDR3 nucleotides are TGTGCCAGCACCGACCGAGTGCCAACTAATGAAAAACTGTTTTTT. This sequence encodes CASTDRVPTNEKLFF.

The table lists this clonotype with many counts. The chain has TRBV12-3 or TRBV12-4 and TRBJ1-5; 10 bases map to TRBD1. Trimming cost V 5 bases and J 3 bases; bases outside gene matches: 4. CDR3 length equals 15 residues. In DNA, the CDR3 is TGTGCCAGCAGTCAGGGGACAGGGGCCAATCAGCCCCAGCATTTT. Its translation: CASSQGTGANQPQHF.

This clonotype was detected ten times or more. The chain couples TRBV29-1 to TRBJ2-1; D perhaps matches TRBD1 (5 bases). Trimming took 6 bases from V and 4 from J, leaving 16 bases between them. CDR1 and CDR2 (germline): SQVTM, ANQGSEA. This CDR3 has 14 residues. CDR3 sequence (DNA): TGCAGCGTCTTACAGGACACCAGATACAATGAGCAGTTCTTC. Amino acids: CSVLQDTRYNEQFF.

V gene TRBV19 combines with J gene TRBJ2-7; TRBD2 aligns across 9 bases. The CDR3 spans 12 residues. V dropped 9 bases and J dropped 7; count of bases not matched to a gene: 7. The germline CDR1 and CDR2 sequences are LNHDA and SQIVND (reference sequence). CDR3 nucleotides: TGTGCCAGCACGGGACTAGCCGATGAGCAGTACTTC. This translates into CASTGLADEQYF.

This clonotype was seen ten or more times. This rearrangement joins TRBV25-1 to TRBJ2-7; a weak D match, TRBD2 (5 bases). Per the germline V gene, CDR1 is MGHDK and CDR2 is SYGVNS. This CDR3 spans 16 amino acids. V lost 5 bases and J 0 bases, leaving 17 bases between the germline ends. CDR3 amino acids: CASSPGSGRFSYEQYF. The CDR3 bases are TGTGCCAGCAGTCCGGGGTCGGGAAGATTCTCCTACGAGCAGTACTTC.

CDR3 in DNA: TGTGCCAGCAGCTTGCTCCAGGCCGGGCAGTCGCTGAAGACCCAGTACTTC. It translates to CASSLLQAGQSLKTQYF. J is TRBJ2-5 and V is TRBV5-6; D call uncertain. The ends were cut back, 1 base at V and 6 bases at J, with 22 bases in the middle. The CDR3 has 17 amino acids. Germline assignment: CDR1 SGHDT and CDR2 YYEEEE.

At least ten counts were recorded for this clonotype. The genes are TRBV7-7 and TRBJ2-1, with D perhaps given as TRBD1 or TRBD2 (5 bases each). Deletions cut 4 bases from V and 5 bases from J, with 12 bases between. The CDR3 is made up of 14 amino acids. Germline V CDR1 and CDR2: SSHAT, FNYEAQ (reference sequence). The CDR3 spells CASSSTPGHNEQFF. Written as DNA, the CDR3 is TGTGCCAGCAGCTCAACACCGGGGCACAATGAGCAGTTCTTC.

This clonotype was observed a handful of times. V and J are TRBV4-1 and TRBJ1-1; 9 bases agree with TRBD1. V was clipped by 4 bases and J by 3 bases; unmatched bases: 9. This CDR3 is built from 16 residues. Germline CDR1 reads MGHRA; CDR2 reads YSYEKL. The CDR3 is CASSPRTGVGYTEAFF. The CDR3 DNA is TGCGCCAGCAGCCCACGGACAGGGGTAGGTTACACTGAAGCTTTCTTT.

This clonotype was seen at least ten times. The chain links TRBV27 to TRBJ2-1, with a weak D call TRBD1 (6 bases). The germline V gene has CDR1 MNHEY and CDR2 SMNVEV (reference sequence). The CDR3 has 15 amino acids. V gave up 5 bases and J gave up 5 bases, with 16 bases separating them. In DNA form, the CDR3 reads TGTGCCAGCAGTCTCCTCCGGGACACCCACAATGAGCAGTTCTTC. Amino acids: CASSLLRDTHNEQFF.

A few counts support this clonotype. The chain carries TRBV27 and TRBJ2-5; no clear D. Trimming removed 5 bases from V and 0 bases from J, with 13 bases in between. This CDR3 is built from 15 residues. The germline V gene encodes CDR1 MNHEY and CDR2 SMNVEV (reference sequence). CDR3 coding DNA: TGTGCCAGCAGTCCCTGGCAAGGAGACCAAGAGACCCAGTACTTC. It is translated as CASSPWQGDQETQYF.

The V gene is TRBV5-5, the J gene TRBJ1-1; D not certain. The germline V and J ends were trimmed by 3 bases and 0 bases, with 12 bases remaining between them. The length of the CDR3 is 15 residues. The germline CDR1 and CDR2 sequences are SGHKS and YYEKEE (reference sequence). CDR3 sequence reads: CASSYSSGMNTEAFF. CDR3 nucleotides: TGTGCCAGCAGCTACTCCTCGGGTATGAACACTGAAGCTTTCTTT.

This clonotype was counted ten times or more. The chain uses TRBV2 and TRBJ2-5; 12 nucleotides match TRBD1. With 5 bases clipped from V and 2 bases from J, the junction kept 6 bases outside the gene matches. This CDR3 is 16 amino acids long. Germline lookup yields CDR1 SNHLY and CDR2 FYNNEI. CDR3 nucleotides: TGTGCCAGCAGTCGCCGGGACAGGGGGCTTCAAGAGACCCAGTACTTC. Translated, it gives CASSRRDRGLQETQYF.

This clonotype was counted at least ten times. J is TRBJ2-1 and V is TRBV7-9; 9 nucleotides line up with TRBD2. The length of the CDR3 is 16 residues. V trimming: 5 bases; J trimming: 6 bases; junction bases outside the gene matches: 11. The germline V gene encodes CDR1 SEHNR and CDR2 FQNEAQ (reference sequence). The CDR3 spells CASSLLKTSGSNEQFF. For the CDR3, the DNA is TGTGCCAGCAGCCTTTTAAAGACTAGCGGCTCCAATGAGCAGTTCTTC.

This clonotype was recorded at least ten times. The DNA for the CDR3 is TGTGCCACCAGCAGAAGCACCCTCCTGGGGTCGACTAATGAAAAACTGTTTTTT. Translated: CATSRSTLLGSTNEKLFF. The chain joins TRBV15 to TRBJ1-4; no firm D call. The V gene lost 2 bases and the J gene lost 2 bases, with 18 bases spanning the gap. Looked up from germline, CDR1 is LNHNV and CDR2 is YYDKDF (reference sequence). The CDR3 loop spans 18 amino acids. Full variable domain (missing parts from reference TRBV15 and TRBJ1-4): DAMVIQNPRYQVTQFGKPVTLSCSQTLNHNVMYWYQQKSSQAPKLLFHYYDKDFNNEADTPDNFQSRRPNTSFCFLDIRSPGLGDTAMYLCATSRSTLLGSTNEKLFFGSGTQLSVL.

In this sample, this clonotype turned up many times. V and J are TRBV20-1 and TRBJ2-5; D possibly uses TRBD1 or TRBD2 (7 bases each). Trimming stripped 0 bases from V and 3 bases from J, with 17 bases between. CDR1 and CDR2 from the germline V gene are DFQATT and SNEGSKA (reference sequence). The CDR3 runs 16 residues. The CDR3 loop is CSARDQEGGTEETQYF. CDR3 sequence (DNA): TGCAGTGCTAGAGATCAGGAGGGGGGGACAGAAGAGACCCAGTACTTC.